This TCR beta chain derives from a study of molecular identifiers for immune sequencing clone quantification. Regarding the study as a whole: Shared barcodes on identical TCR molecules could underestimate the sizes of highly expanded clones.

CDR1 is SGHNT, CDR2 YYREEE, per germline (reference sequence). Trimming removed 3 bases at V and 4 bases at J, with 16 bases between. The CDR3 is 15 residues long. Each CDR3 protein is one row after TCRdb ran MiXCR on the PCR reads. The sample has around 460,000 distinct CDR3 sequences; approximately 25% are singletons. In this sample, this clonotype turned up a few times. Its antigen is as yet unknown. The rearrangement joins TRBV5-4 to TRBJ2-5; D may be TRBD1 (6 bases). The receptor was derived from a human donor in good health. Some libraries in this study had Jurkat cell RNA spiked in. Sequenced input: naive CD8+ T cells from blood, with Jurkat cell RNA spiked in. The subset: FACS-sorted CD8+CD4-CCR7+CD45RA+ naive T cells. DNA of the CDR3: TGTGCCAGCAGCTACCTCTTGACAGGTCGAGAGACCCAGTACTTC. Protein product: CASSYLLTGRETQYF.